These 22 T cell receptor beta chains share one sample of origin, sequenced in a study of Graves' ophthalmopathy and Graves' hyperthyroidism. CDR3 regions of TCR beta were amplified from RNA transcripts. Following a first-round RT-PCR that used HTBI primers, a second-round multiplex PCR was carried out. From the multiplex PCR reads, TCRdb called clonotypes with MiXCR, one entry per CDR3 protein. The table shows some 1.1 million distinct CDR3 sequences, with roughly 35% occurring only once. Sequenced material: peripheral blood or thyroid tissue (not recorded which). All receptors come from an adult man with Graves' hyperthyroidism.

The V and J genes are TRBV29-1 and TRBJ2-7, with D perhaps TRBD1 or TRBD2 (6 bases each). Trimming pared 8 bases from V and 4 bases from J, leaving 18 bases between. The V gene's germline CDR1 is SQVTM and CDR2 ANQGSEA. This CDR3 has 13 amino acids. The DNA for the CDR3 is TGCAGCCTGGGGGCGGGGTTAATTTACGAGCAGTACTTC. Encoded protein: CSLGAGLIYEQYF.

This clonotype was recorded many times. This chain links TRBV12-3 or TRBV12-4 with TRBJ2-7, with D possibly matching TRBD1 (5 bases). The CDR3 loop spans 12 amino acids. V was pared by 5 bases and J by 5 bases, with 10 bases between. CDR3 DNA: TGTGCCAGCAGTCCCGACAGCCACGAGCAGTACTTC. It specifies CASSPDSHEQYF.

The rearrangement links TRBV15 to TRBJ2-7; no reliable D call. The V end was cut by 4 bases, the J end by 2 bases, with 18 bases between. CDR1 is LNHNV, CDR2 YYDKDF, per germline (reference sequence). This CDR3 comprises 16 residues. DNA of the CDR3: TGTGCCACCAGCAAGGATCCGGGCGGATTGACCTACGAGCAGTACTTC. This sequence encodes CATSKDPGGLTYEQYF.

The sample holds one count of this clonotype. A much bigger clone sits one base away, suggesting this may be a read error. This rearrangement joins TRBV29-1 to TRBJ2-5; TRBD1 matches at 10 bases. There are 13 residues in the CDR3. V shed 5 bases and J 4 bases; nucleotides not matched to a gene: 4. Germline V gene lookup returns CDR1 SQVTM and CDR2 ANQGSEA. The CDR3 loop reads CSVRTGGAETQYF. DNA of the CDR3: TGCAGCGTTCGGACAGGGGGGGCAGAGACCCAGTACTTC. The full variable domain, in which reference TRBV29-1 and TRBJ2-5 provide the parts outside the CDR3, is SAVISQKPSRDICQRGTSLTIQCQVDSQVTMMFWYRQQPGQSLTLIATANQGSEATYESGFVIDKFPISRPNLTFSTLTVSNMSPEDSSIYLCSVRTGGAETQYFGPGTRLLVL.

CDR3 DNA sequence: TGTGCTTCCGGAGGGGGATCGGGAAAACTGTTTTTT. Translating gives CASGGGSGKLFF. This chain links TRBV11-2 with TRBJ1-5, with D perhaps matching TRBD1 (6 bases). The J call may be mistaken, given a closer DNA end match to TRBJ1-4. Germline CDR1 SGHAT, CDR2 FQNNGV. This CDR3 has 12 residues.

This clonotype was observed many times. The CDR3 reads CASSVDGGGSGRGYTF. DNA of the CDR3: TGTGCCAGCAGCGTAGACGGGGGGGGGTCAGGACGTGGCTACACCTTC. The rearrangement uses TRBV9 and TRBJ1-2; D perhaps matches TRBD1 (5 bases). The germline V gene encodes CDR1 SGDLS and CDR2 YYNGEE. V was trimmed by 0 bases and J by 7 bases, leaving 19 bases between them. CDR3 size: 16 residues. The full variable domain, in which reference TRBV9 and TRBJ1-2 provide the parts outside the CDR3, is DSGVTQTPKHLITATGQRVTLRCSPRSGDLSVYWYQQSLDQGLQFLIQYYNGEERAKGNILERFSAQQFPDLHSELNLSSLELGDSALYFCASSVDGGGSGRGYTFGSGTRLTVV.

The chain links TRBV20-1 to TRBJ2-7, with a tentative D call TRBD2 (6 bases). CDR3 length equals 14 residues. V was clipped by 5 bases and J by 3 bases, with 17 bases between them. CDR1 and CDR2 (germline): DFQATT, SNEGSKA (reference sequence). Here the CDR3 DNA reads TGCAGTGCTGTTGCGCGGGATAGTGTCTACGAGCAGTACTTC. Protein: CSAVARDSVYEQYF.

CDR3 nucleotides: TGTGCCAGCAGCATCCCTTCCGGGACAGGCACCTACGAGCAGTACTTC. Encoded protein: CASSIPSGTGTYEQYF. The V and J genes are TRBV7-2 and TRBJ2-7; 8 bases line up with TRBD1. The CDR3 spans 16 residues. CDR1 and CDR2 from the germline V gene are SGHTA and FQGNSA. V trimming: 5 bases; J trimming: 2 bases; junction bases outside the gene matches: 11.

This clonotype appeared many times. In DNA form, the CDR3 reads TGTGCCTGGAGTGTCGGAGGGGAAGCTTTCTTT. Protein sequence: CAWSVGGEAFF. This chain connects TRBV30 to TRBJ1-1, with D unclear. Germline CDR1 GTSNPN, CDR2 SVGIG (reference sequence). V was clipped by 0 bases and J by 8 bases, with 7 bases between them. The CDR3 covers 11 residues.

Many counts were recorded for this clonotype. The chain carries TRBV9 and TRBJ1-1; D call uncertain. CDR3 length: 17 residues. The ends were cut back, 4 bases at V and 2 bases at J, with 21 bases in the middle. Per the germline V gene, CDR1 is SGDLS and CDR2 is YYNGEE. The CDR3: CASSPRRSLGRNTEAFF. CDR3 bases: TGTGCCAGCAGCCCCCGTAGATCGCTGGGGAGAAACACTGAAGCTTTCTTT.

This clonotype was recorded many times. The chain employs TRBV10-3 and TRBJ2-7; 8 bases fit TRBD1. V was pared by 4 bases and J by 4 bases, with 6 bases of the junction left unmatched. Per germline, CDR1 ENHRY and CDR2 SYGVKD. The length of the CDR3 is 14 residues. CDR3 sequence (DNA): TGTGCCATCAGTGGGACAGGGAATGAGTACGAGCAGTACTTC. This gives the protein CAISGTGNEYEQYF.

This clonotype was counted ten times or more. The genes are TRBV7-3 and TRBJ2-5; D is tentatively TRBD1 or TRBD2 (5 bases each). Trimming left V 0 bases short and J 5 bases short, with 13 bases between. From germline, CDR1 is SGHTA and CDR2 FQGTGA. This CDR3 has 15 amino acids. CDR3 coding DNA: TGTGCCAGCAGCTTAACGGGGGTAACGGTGGAGACCCAGTACTTC. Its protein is CASSLTGVTVETQYF.

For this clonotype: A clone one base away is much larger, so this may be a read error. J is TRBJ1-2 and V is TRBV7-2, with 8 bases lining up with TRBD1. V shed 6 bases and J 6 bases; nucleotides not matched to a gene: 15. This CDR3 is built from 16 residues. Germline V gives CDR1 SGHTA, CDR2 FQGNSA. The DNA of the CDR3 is TGTGCCAGCAGGGTAGGAGGGACAGGCTGGGTCGATGGCTACACCTTC. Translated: CASRVGGTGWVDGYTF.

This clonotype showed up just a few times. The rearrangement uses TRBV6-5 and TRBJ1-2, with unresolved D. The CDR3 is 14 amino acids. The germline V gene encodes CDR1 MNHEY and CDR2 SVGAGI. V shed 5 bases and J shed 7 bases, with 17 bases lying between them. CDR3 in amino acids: CASSEALGWGGYTF. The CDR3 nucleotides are TGTGCCAGCAGTGAAGCCTTGGGGTGGGGTGGCTACACCTTC.

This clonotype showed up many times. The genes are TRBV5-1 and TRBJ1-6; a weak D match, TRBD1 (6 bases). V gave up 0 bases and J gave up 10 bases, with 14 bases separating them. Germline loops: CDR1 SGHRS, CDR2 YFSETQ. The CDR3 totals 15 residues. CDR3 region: CASSLGAGVGSPLHF. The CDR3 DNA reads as TGCGCCAGCAGCTTGGGGGCAGGGGTCGGCTCACCCCTCCACTTT.

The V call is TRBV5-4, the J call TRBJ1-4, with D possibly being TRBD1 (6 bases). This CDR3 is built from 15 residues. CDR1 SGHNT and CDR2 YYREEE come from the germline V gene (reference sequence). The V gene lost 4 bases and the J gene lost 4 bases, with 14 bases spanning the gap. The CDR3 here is CASSAGTRGNEKLFF. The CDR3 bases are TGTGCCAGCAGCGCCGGGACAAGGGGTAATGAAAAACTGTTTTTT.

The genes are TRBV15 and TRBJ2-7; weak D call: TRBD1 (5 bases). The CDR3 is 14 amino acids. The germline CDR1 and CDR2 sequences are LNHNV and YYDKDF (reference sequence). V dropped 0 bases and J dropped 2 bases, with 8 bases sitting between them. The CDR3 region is CATSRETATYEQYF. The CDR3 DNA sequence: TGTGCCACCAGCAGAGAGACAGCCACCTACGAGCAGTACTTC.

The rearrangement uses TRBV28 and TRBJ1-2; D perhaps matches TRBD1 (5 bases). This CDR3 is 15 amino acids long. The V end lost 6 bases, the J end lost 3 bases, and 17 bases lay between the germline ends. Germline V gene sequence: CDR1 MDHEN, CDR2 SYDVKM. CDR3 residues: CASSHTRGIDYGYTF. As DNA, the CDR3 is TGTGCCAGCAGCCATACGCGGGGGATCGACTATGGCTACACCTTC.

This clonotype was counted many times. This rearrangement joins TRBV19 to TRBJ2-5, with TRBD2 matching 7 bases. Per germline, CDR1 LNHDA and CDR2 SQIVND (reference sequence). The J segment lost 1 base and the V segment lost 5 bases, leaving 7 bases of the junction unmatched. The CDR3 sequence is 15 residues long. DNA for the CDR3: TGTGCCAGTAGTTTTGGGGGAGGGCCCCAAGAGACCCAGTACTTC. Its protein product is CASSFGGGPQETQYF.

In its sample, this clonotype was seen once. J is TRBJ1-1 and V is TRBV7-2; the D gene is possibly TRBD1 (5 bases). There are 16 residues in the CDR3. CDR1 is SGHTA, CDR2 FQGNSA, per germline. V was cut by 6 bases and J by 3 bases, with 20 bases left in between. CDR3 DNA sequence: TGTGCCAGCAGTAATACTGACAGAACCGGGGACACTGAAGCTTTCTTT. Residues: CASSNTDRTGDTEAFF.

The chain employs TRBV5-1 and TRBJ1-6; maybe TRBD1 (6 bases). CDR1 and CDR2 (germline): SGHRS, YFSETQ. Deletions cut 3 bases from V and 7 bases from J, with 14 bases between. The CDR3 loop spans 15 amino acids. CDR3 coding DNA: TGCGCCAGCAGCTCGACAGGTCCGGCCAATTCACCCCTCCACTTT. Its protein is CASSSTGPANSPLHF.

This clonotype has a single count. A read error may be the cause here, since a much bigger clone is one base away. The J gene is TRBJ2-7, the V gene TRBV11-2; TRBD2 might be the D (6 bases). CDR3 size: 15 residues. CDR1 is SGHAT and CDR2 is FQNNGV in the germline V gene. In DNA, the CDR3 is TGTGCCGGCAGCTCCCAGGCGGGGCGTTCCTACGAGCAGTACTTC. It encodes CAGSSQAGRSYEQYF. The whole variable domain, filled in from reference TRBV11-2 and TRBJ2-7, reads EAGVAQSPRYKIIEKRQSVAFWCNPISGHATLYWYQQILGQGPKLLIQFQNNGVVDDSQLPKDRFSAERLKGVDSTLKIQPAKLEDSAVYLCAGSSQAGRSYEQYFGPGTRLTVT.